The entry that follows covers one T cell receptor beta chain sequence. This record comes from a study of blood T cell repertoires in COVID-19. The wider study: Italy, Spain and the United States were the sources of the convalescent and acute COVID-19 samples.

In the authors' methods: Reference gene primer amplification gave nucleated cell count estimates. Data came from immunoSEQ multiplex PCR; TCRdb stores just in-frame clones and leaves some out. The DNA gave D and trimming, while V, J and clone size come from that table. The sample has approximately 300,000 clones; 85% to 90% are singletons. Seattle researchers signed up patients amid active infection and tracked them longitudinally. CDR1 and CDR2 (germline): SGHVS, FNYEAQ. The CDR3 is 18 amino acids. V was trimmed by 2 bases and J by 9 bases, leaving 23 bases between them. The rearrangement uses TRBV7-6 and TRBJ1-6; TRBD1 might be the D (5 bases). This TCR was sampled from a woman aged 50 to 60 with COVID-19, enrolled during active disease. The sample taken for sequencing was peripheral blood. CDR3 residues: CASSLTDPWGGKSSPLHF. The CDR3 DNA is TGTGCCAGCAGCTTAACCGATCCTTGGGGGGGAAAAAGTTCACCCCTCCACTTT.